The 23 T cell receptor beta chains below come from one sample, sequenced in a study of T cell responses to AZD1222 COVID-19 vaccine. The table came from immunoSEQ multiplex PCR; TCRdb's copy has only in-frame clones and leaves some out. The sample yields approximately 120,000 clones, about 85% seen once. The input for sequencing was peripheral blood, taken 28 days after the second AZD1222 dose. Receptors originate from an adult who received the AZD1222 COVID-19 vaccine.

This chain joins TRBV28 and TRBJ2-3, with TRBD1 matching 7 bases. With 6 bases clipped from V and 0 bases from J, the junction kept 12 bases outside the gene matches. Germline V CDR1 and CDR2: MDHEN, SYDVKM. This CDR3 is 17 amino acids long. CDR3 nucleotides: TGTGCCAGCAGACCCTTTAGACAGGGCATAAGCACAGATACGCAGTATTTT. This codes for CASRPFRQGISTDTQYF.

V is TRBV4-1 and J is TRBJ1-5; D not resolved. The CDR3 is made up of 16 amino acids. Germline V lookup: CDR1 MGHRA, CDR2 YSYEKL. V lost 0 bases to trimming and J lost 8 bases, with 17 bases between them. Written as DNA, the CDR3 is TGCGCCAGCAGCCAAGAATGGGCAGCGATATTGGAGCCCCAGCATTTT. The encoded protein is CASSQEWAAILEPQHF.

V and J are TRBV18 and TRBJ2-6; possibly TRBD1 for D (5 bases). Germline loops: CDR1 KGHSH, CDR2 LQKENI. Trimming removed 5 bases at V and 3 bases at J, with 11 bases between. The CDR3 loop spans 15 amino acids. CDR3 DNA: TGTGCCAGCTCAACCTCAGGGAATGGGGCCAACGTCCTGACTTTC. Amino acid sequence: CASSTSGNGANVLTF.

The chain joins TRBV25-1 to TRBJ1-4; TRBD1 might be the D (5 bases). Deletions cut 7 bases from V and 7 bases from J, with 19 bases between. Germline CDR1 reads MGHDK; CDR2 reads SYGVNS. CDR3 size: 15 residues. The CDR3 reads CASKRGVKQSEKLFF. CDR3 sequence (DNA): TGTGCCAGCAAACGAGGGGTCAAGCAAAGTGAAAAACTGTTTTTT. The full variable domain, its missing parts supplied by reference TRBV25-1 and TRBJ1-4, is EADIYQTPRYLVIGTGKKITLECSQTMGHDKMYWYQQDPGMELHLIHYSYGVNSTEKGDLSSESTVSRIRTEHFPLTLESARPSHTSQYLCASKRGVKQSEKLFFGSGTQLSVL.

This rearrangement joins TRBV10-3 to TRBJ2-2; 12 nucleotides agree with TRBD2. In germline, CDR1 is ENHRY, CDR2 SYGVKD. V gave up 3 bases and J gave up 5 bases; unmatched junction bases: 4. The CDR3 loop spans 16 amino acids. Here the CDR3 reads CAISERGLAGTGELFF. The CDR3 DNA follows: TGTGCCATCAGTGAAAGGGGACTAGCGGGTACCGGGGAGCTGTTTTTT.

The chain links TRBV19 to TRBJ2-7; 7 positions agree with TRBD1. V gave up 5 bases and J gave up 3 bases; unmatched junction bases: 13. Germline loops: CDR1 LNHDA, CDR2 SQIVND (reference sequence). The CDR3 consists of 16 residues. The CDR3 DNA sequence: TGTGCCAGTAGTCTCGATCTTGACAGGGAACTCTACGAGCAGTACTTC. Its protein is CASSLDLDRELYEQYF.

DNA of the CDR3: TGCGCCAGCAGGAAGACAGGGGGCGTCCAAGAGACCCAGTACTTC. This encodes CASRKTGGVQETQYF. This rearrangement joins TRBV5-1 to TRBJ2-5; 10 nucleotides line up with TRBD1. The V gene end was trimmed by 5 bases and the J gene end by 1 base; junction bases not matched to a gene: 5. The CDR3 is 15 amino acids. Germline V gene data show CDR1 as SGHRS and CDR2 as YFSETQ.

This clone was observed once. The rearrangement joins TRBV28 to TRBJ1-3; D not resolved. Germline values: CDR1 MDHEN, CDR2 SYDVKM. V lost 2 bases to trimming and J lost 3 bases, with 11 bases between them. The CDR3 sequence is 15 residues long. The CDR3 sequence is CASSLRGTGGNTIYF. The CDR3 DNA sequence: TGTGCCAGCAGTTTACGAGGAACTGGTGGAAACACCATATATTTT. Filled out from reference TRBV28 and TRBJ1-3, the complete variable domain reads DVKVTQSSRYLVKRTGEKVFLECVQDMDHENMFWYRQDPGLGLRLIYFSYDVKMKEKGDIPEGYSVSREKKERFSLILESASTNQTSMYLCASSLRGTGGNTIYFGEGSWLTVV.

The rearrangement uses TRBV18 and TRBJ1-5, with D tentatively TRBD1 (5 bases). The V gene's germline CDR1 is KGHSH and CDR2 LQKENI. The CDR3 sequence is 14 residues long. Deletions cut 3 bases from V and 9 bases from J, with 15 bases between. The CDR3: CASSPRDGPSPQHF. CDR3 nucleotides: TGTGCCAGCTCACCGAGGGACGGTCCTTCGCCCCAGCATTTT.

The J gene is TRBJ1-5, the V gene TRBV30, with D perhaps TRBD1 (6 bases). Germline CDR1 and CDR2: GTSNPN and SVGIG (reference sequence). The V end was cut by 0 bases, the J end by 8 bases, with 17 bases between. The CDR3 has 15 residues. The CDR3 DNA reads as TGTGCCTGGAGTGTGGCGGGGGCCTCAATCAAGCCCCAGCATTTT. Residues: CAWSVAGASIKPQHF. The full variable domain, its missing parts supplied by reference TRBV30 and TRBJ1-5, is SQTIHQWPATLVQPVGSPLSLECTVEGTSNPNLYWYRQAAGRGLQLLFYSVGIGQISSEVPQNLSASRPQDRQFILSSKKLLLSDSGFYLCAWSVAGASIKPQHFGDGTRLSIL.

J is TRBJ1-4 and V is TRBV7-9, with D unresolved. Looked up from germline, CDR1 is SEHNR and CDR2 is FQNEAQ (reference sequence). The ends were cut back, 5 bases at V and 8 bases at J, with 6 bases in the middle. The CDR3 length is 11 residues. The CDR3 loop reads CASSAGEKLFF. CDR3 coding DNA: TGTGCCAGCAGCGCGGGCGAAAAACTGTTTTTT.

This clone was counted ten times or more. The chain recombines TRBV7-9 with TRBJ1-3, with D possibly TRBD1 on 5 matching bases. Germline CDR1 SEHNR, CDR2 FQNEAQ (reference sequence). The V gene lost 4 bases and the J gene lost 0 bases, with 13 bases spanning the gap. This CDR3 region has 16 residues. CDR3 nucleotides: TGTGCCAGCAGCTCGGGGGAGGCAGACTCTGGAAACACCATATATTTT. Translating it yields CASSSGEADSGNTIYF.

V gene TRBV6-5 combines with J gene TRBJ1-5; TRBD1 might be the D (5 bases). This CDR3 contains 13 residues. In germline, CDR1 is MNHEY, CDR2 SVGAGI. Deletions cut 6 bases from V and 7 bases from J, with 13 bases between. The CDR3 is CASSLDWDQPQHF. CDR3 DNA sequence: TGTGCCAGCAGCCTGGACTGGGACCAGCCCCAGCATTTT.

The chain uses TRBV10-3 and TRBJ1-4; no firm D call. This CDR3 has 14 amino acids. Germline CDR1 reads ENHRY; CDR2 reads SYGVKD. Trimming took off 6 bases at V and 0 bases at J, with 8 bases between the two ends. The DNA for the CDR3 is TGTGCCATCAGCACGGAAGCAACTAATGAAAAACTGTTTTTT. As protein: CAISTEATNEKLFF.

CDR3 DNA: TGTGCCAGCAGCCACTTAGTTCCCGGGCAGGATGAAGCTTTCTTT. Translation: CASSHLVPGQDEAFF. The V and J genes are TRBV7-9 and TRBJ1-1; D not resolved. Trimming removed 5 bases from V and 7 bases from J, with 20 bases in between. Per the germline V gene, CDR1 is SEHNR and CDR2 is FQNEAQ (reference sequence). The CDR3 contains 15 residues.

The rearrangement joins TRBV4-2 to TRBJ1-2; D may be TRBD1 (6 bases). The CDR3 spans 15 residues. V was cut by 1 base and J by 4 bases, with 13 bases left in between. Germline CDR1 LGHNA, CDR2 YNFKEQ. The CDR3 protein is CASSQVQGMIYGYTF. CDR3 DNA: TGTGCCAGCAGCCAAGTCCAGGGGATGATCTATGGCTACACCTTC.

The count of this clone is one. V usage is TRBV19 and J usage is TRBJ1-5, with D perhaps matching TRBD1 (6 bases). V shed 8 bases and J shed 7 bases, with 21 bases lying between them. Looked up from germline, CDR1 is LNHDA and CDR2 is SQIVND (reference sequence). This CDR3 has 15 residues. The CDR3 region is CASWSWGLGGQPQHF. For the CDR3, the DNA is TGTGCCAGTTGGTCGTGGGGGCTGGGAGGACAGCCCCAGCATTTT. Drawing the rest from reference TRBV19 and TRBJ1-5, the complete variable domain is DGGITQSPKYLFRKEGQNVTLSCEQNLNHDAMYWYRQDPGQGLRLIYYSQIVNDFQKGDIAEGYSVSREKKESFPLTVTSAQKNPTAFYLCASWSWGLGGQPQHFGDGTRLSIL.

This chain links TRBV6-2 or TRBV6-3 with TRBJ1-2, with D unclear. The CDR3 consists of 12 residues. Per germline, CDR1 MNHEY and CDR2 SVGEGT. V lost 4 bases, J lost 8 bases, and 11 bases lay in between. The CDR3 nucleotides read TGTGCCAGCAGTTTGGTTGGCGGGGGCTACACCTTC. Translation: CASSLVGGGYTF.

This clone was detected only a few times. This sequence joins TRBV6-5 and TRBJ1-5, with 10 bases identical to TRBD1. CDR1 MNHEY and CDR2 SVGAGI come from the germline V gene. V was pared by 5 bases and J by 3 bases, with 4 bases of the junction left unmatched. The CDR3 runs to 15 residues. DNA of the CDR3: TGTGCCAGCAGTCGAGGGACAGGGGACAATCAGCCCCAGCATTTT. It yields the protein CASSRGTGDNQPQHF.

The J gene is TRBJ2-3, the V gene TRBV7-8, with no clear D. V lost 3 bases and J 6 bases, leaving 7 bases between the germline ends. The CDR3 covers 12 residues. CDR1 and CDR2 from the germline V gene are SGHVS and FQNEAQ. In DNA, the CDR3 is TGTGCCAGCAGCTTTTTGGCTGATACGCAGTATTTT. Its translation: CASSFLADTQYF.

The chain recombines TRBV7-2 with TRBJ2-1; TRBD1 is a possible D gene (5 bases). Germline values: CDR1 SGHTA, CDR2 FQGNSA. The V end was cut by 1 base, the J end by 3 bases, with 10 bases between. The CDR3 contains 15 residues. In nucleotides, the CDR3 is TGTGCCAGCAGCTTAGTCGGCCAGGGCTACAATGAGCAGTTCTTC. Translating gives CASSLVGQGYNEQFF. Full variable domain (rest looked up from reference TRBV7-2 and TRBJ2-1): GAGVSQSPSNKVTEKGKDVELRCDPISGHTALYWYRQSLGQGLEFLIYFQGNSAPDKSGLPSDRFSAERTGGSVSTLTIQRTQQEDSAVYLCASSLVGQGYNEQFFGPGTRLTVL.

In DNA, the CDR3 is TGTGCCAGCAGCCCTAGCGTGGGGGCAGGGGCCACTGAAGCTTTCTTT. Its translation is CASSPSVGAGATEAFF. The chain is built from TRBV7-2 and TRBJ1-1; D possibly corresponds to TRBD1 (6 bases). The CDR3 length is 16 residues. Trimming removed 5 bases at V and 4 bases at J, with 20 bases between. From germline, CDR1 is SGHTA and CDR2 FQGNSA.

The chain links TRBV7-9 to TRBJ1-5, with a tentative D call TRBD1 (6 bases). Germline V gives CDR1 SEHNR, CDR2 FQNEAQ (reference sequence). Trimming stripped 1 base from V and 7 bases from J, with 17 bases between. This CDR3 comprises 16 residues. The CDR3 spells CASSLGAGGGTQPQHF. In nucleotides, the CDR3 is TGTGCCAGCAGCTTAGGGGCGGGTGGAGGGACACAGCCCCAGCATTTT.